The 10 T cell receptor beta chains listed next were all sequenced from one sample in a study of neoadjuvant nivolumab and ipilimumab in lung cancer (TCRdb year 2020). Receptor amplification or capture employed the immunoSEQ multiplex PCR assay. This is the immuneACCESS table as TCRdb keeps it, with only in-frame sequences that have V and J called. A part of the clones is gone; compared with another copy, unresolved V genes explain less than half, and the rest is unexplained. Across this sample there are approximately 4,000 clones, with about nine tenths seen only once. Jointly, the top ten make up 3.5% to 6% of the sample. Taken with the paper, the label for time point translates to: at surgical resection after neoadjuvant nivolumab +/- ipilimumab. Sequenced here: adjacent normal lung tissue, sampled after neoadjuvant nivolumab, alone or with ipilimumab, at or shortly before surgery. The receptors come from an adult with non-small cell lung cancer.

The chain uses TRBV28 and TRBJ2-2; D tentatively reads TRBD1 or TRBD2 (5 bases each). The V and J ends lost 4 bases and 1 base respectively, with 19 bases between them. In germline, CDR1 is MDHEN, CDR2 SYDVKM. The CDR3 loop spans 18 amino acids. CDR3 sequence reads: CASSSNIWDQGNTGELFF. CDR3 DNA sequence: TGTGCCAGCAGTTCAAATATCTGGGACCAGGGGAACACCGGGGAGCTGTTTTTT.

The chain employs TRBV29-1 and TRBJ2-3; maybe TRBD1 (6 bases). Per germline, CDR1 SQVTM and CDR2 ANQGSEA. V lost 7 bases, J lost 0 bases, and 8 bases lay in between. The CDR3 covers 12 residues. The CDR3, as DNA: TGCAGCGGAGGACAGAGCACAGATACGCAGTATTTT. Protein sequence: CSGGQSTDTQYF.

The V and J genes are TRBV6-1 and TRBJ1-2; D is perhaps TRBD1 (5 bases). Trimming cost V 2 bases and J 4 bases, with 20 bases left between them. CDR3 length equals 17 residues. Germline CDR1 is MNHNS and CDR2 is SASEGT. The CDR3 DNA reads TGTGCCAGCAGTGAACGGGGTGGAAGGGGATGGAGCTATGGCTACACCTTC. It translates to CASSERGGRGWSYGYTF.

The V gene is TRBV5-1, the J gene TRBJ2-1, with TRBD2 matching over 9 bases. The germline V gene encodes CDR1 SGHRS and CDR2 YFSETQ. J lost 0 bases, V lost 0 bases, and 7 bases had no gene match. This CDR3 region has 18 residues. For the CDR3, the DNA is TGCGCCAGCAGCTTGGGCCTAGCGGGACAGAGCTCCTACAATGAGCAGTTCTTC. Amino acid sequence: CASSLGLAGQSSYNEQFF.

The chain joins TRBV5-4 to TRBJ2-2; TRBD2 aligns across 7 bases. Germline values: CDR1 SGHNT, CDR2 YYREEE (reference sequence). The CDR3 sequence is 16 residues long. Losses at the gene ends were 1 base for V and 7 bases for J; bases not matched to a gene: 10. In nucleotides, the CDR3 is TGTGCCAGCAGCTTGCTCGCGGGAGAAAAAGGCGGGGAGCTGTTTTTT. It encodes CASSLLAGEKGGELFF.

This clone was seen just once. The chain carries TRBV6-1 and TRBJ1-2; D unclear. The CDR3 covers 11 residues. The ends were cut back, 2 bases at V and 4 bases at J, with 2 bases in the middle. CDR1 is MNHNS and CDR2 is SASEGT in the germline V gene. CDR3 sequence: CASSESYGYTF. CDR3 coding DNA: TGTGCCAGCAGTGAAAGCTATGGCTACACCTTC.

The rearrangement links TRBV19 to TRBJ2-1, with D maybe TRBD1 (6 bases). Germline V gene sequence: CDR1 LNHDA, CDR2 SQIVND (reference sequence). Trimming shortened V by 3 bases and J by 2 bases, and 8 bases separated the two germline ends. The CDR3 spans 14 residues. The CDR3 sequence: CASSMNRAYNEQFF. The CDR3 bases are TGTGCCAGTAGTATGAACAGGGCCTACAATGAGCAGTTCTTC.

V usage is TRBV5-1 and J usage is TRBJ1-2; 8 bases are shared with TRBD1. The trim removed 2 bases at V and 3 bases at J, leaving 9 bases unmatched. CDR1 is SGHRS, CDR2 YFSETQ, per germline. CDR3 length: 16 residues. In nucleotides, the CDR3 is TGCGCCAGCAGCTTAGGACAGGGTCTTTCTCACTATGGCTACACCTTC. The encoded protein is CASSLGQGLSHYGYTF.

This chain uses TRBV6-5 with TRBJ2-1; a weak D match, TRBD2 (6 bases). V lost 5 bases and J lost 0, with 11 bases in between. The CDR3 consists of 15 residues. Germline CDR1 is MNHEY and CDR2 is SVGAGI. CDR3 DNA sequence: TGTGCCAGCAGTCACGGGAGTGCCTCCTACAATGAGCAGTTCTTC. As protein: CASSHGSASYNEQFF.

The chain has TRBV11-2 and TRBJ1-1; D not certain. This CDR3 is built from 16 residues. V was trimmed by 5 bases and J by 3 bases, leaving 19 bases between them. CDR1 is SGHAT and CDR2 is FQNNGV in the germline V gene. Written as DNA, the CDR3 is TGTGCCAGCAGCCCACACGACAACCGATGGGACACTGAAGCTTTCTTT. Residues: CASSPHDNRWDTEAFF.